These 17 T cell receptor beta chains were all obtained from the same sample, sequenced in a study of blood T cell repertoires in COVID-19. Measured with immunoSEQ multiplex PCR; TCRdb has only the in-frame clones, and not every one. The sample records fewer than 200,000 clones, over 70% being singletons. The sequencing input was PBMCs or T cells enriched from blood (not recorded which). Receptors originate from a woman aged 45-65 years in a cohort exposed to, infected with or recovered from COVID-19 (not recorded which).

The genes are TRBV5-1 and TRBJ2-2; 11 bases agree with TRBD1. The junction had 5 bases not matched to a gene; V was cut back by 4 bases and J by 0 bases. Germline values: CDR1 SGHRS, CDR2 YFSETQ. CDR3 length: 17 residues. CDR3 DNA sequence: TGCGCCAGCAGCGGGACAGGGGGAGTCGCGAACACCGGGGAGCTGTTTTTT. This sequence encodes CASSGTGGVANTGELFF.

The chain carries TRBV6-1 and TRBJ2-7, with a possible D match to TRBD2 (6 bases). Germline values: CDR1 MNHNS, CDR2 SASEGT. The V gene lost 1 base and the J gene lost 7 bases, with 14 bases spanning the gap. The CDR3 has 14 residues. CDR3 in amino acids: CASSEVARRGEQYF. DNA for the CDR3: TGTGCCAGCAGTGAAGTTGCCCGCCGGGGGGAGCAGTACTTC.

This clone was seen only a few times. The chain carries TRBV7-2 and TRBJ2-1; 12 bases are a match to TRBD2. CDR1 is SGHTA, CDR2 FQGNSA, per germline. The CDR3 has 19 residues. V was clipped by 1 base and J by 0 bases; unmatched bases: 7. CDR3 coding DNA: TGTGCCAGCAGCTTAGTTGCACTAGCGGGGGGTAGCTCCTACAATGAGCAGTTCTTC. Translated: CASSLVALAGGSSYNEQFF.

This clone showed up just a few times. V is TRBV11-3 and J is TRBJ2-7; 9 positions match TRBD1. This CDR3 contains 15 residues. V was clipped by 5 bases and J by 5 bases; unmatched bases: 10. Per the germline V gene, CDR1 is SGHNT and CDR2 is YENEEA. CDR3 sequence reads: CASSPAGTGYHEQYF. CDR3 bases: TGTGCCAGCAGCCCGGCCGGGACAGGGTACCACGAGCAGTACTTC. Looking up the rest from reference TRBV11-3 and TRBJ2-7 gives the full variable domain: EAGVVQSPRYKIIEKKQPVAFWCNPISGHNTLYWYLQNLGQGPELLIRYENEEAVDDSQLPKDRFSAERLKGVDSTLKIQPAELGDSAVYLCASSPAGTGYHEQYFGPGTRLTVT.

This chain links TRBV6-5 with TRBJ2-3, with D possibly TRBD1 on 5 matching bases. This CDR3 spans 15 amino acids. V was clipped by 0 bases and J by 2 bases, with 9 bases between them. Germline V lookup: CDR1 MNHEY, CDR2 SVGAGI. CDR3 residues: CASSYSGQITDTQYF. In DNA, the CDR3 is TGTGCCAGCAGTTACTCGGGGCAGATCACAGATACGCAGTATTTT.

This chain connects TRBV7-2 to TRBJ1-4, with D uncertain. The V end lost 4 bases, the J end lost 5 bases, and 5 bases lay between the germline ends. CDR3 length equals 12 residues. Germline lookup yields CDR1 SGHTA and CDR2 FQGNSA. CDR3: CASSSRNEKLFF. In nucleotides, the CDR3 is TGTGCCAGCAGCTCCCGGAATGAAAAACTGTTTTTT.

This clone was observed once. The V call is TRBV5-4, the J call TRBJ1-1; TRBD1 matches 7 bases. Looked up from germline, CDR1 is SGHNT and CDR2 is YYREEE (reference sequence). This CDR3 has 12 residues. J lost 8 bases, V lost 5 bases, and 6 bases had no gene match. This chain's CDR3 is CASRYGTDEAFF. The CDR3 DNA sequence: TGTGCCAGCAGATACGGGACAGACGAAGCTTTCTTT.

This rearrangement joins TRBV27 to TRBJ1-2, with 10 bases identical to TRBD1. The CDR3 has 15 amino acids. Germline CDR1 reads MNHEY; CDR2 reads SMNVEV (reference sequence). V lost 5 bases and J lost 4; bases outside the gene matches: 7. DNA for the CDR3: TGTGCCAGCAGTCCCAGACAGGGGGCAACCTATGGCTACACCTTC. Amino acids: CASSPRQGATYGYTF.

V usage is TRBV5-1 and J usage is TRBJ2-3; TRBD1 aligns across 9 bases. CDR3 length: 15 amino acids. Trimming at V came to 4 bases and at J to 7 bases, leaving 10 bases not matched to a gene. Looked up from germline, CDR1 is SGHRS and CDR2 is YFSETQ. The CDR3: CASSRAGTGSYTQYF. In DNA, the CDR3 is TGCGCCAGCAGCCGAGCAGGGACAGGGTCATATACGCAGTATTTT.

This sequence joins TRBV6-5 and TRBJ2-5, with D perhaps matching TRBD2 (6 bases). CDR1 and CDR2 (germline): MNHEY, SVGAGI. The V end lost 2 bases, the J end lost 2 bases, and 12 bases lay between the germline ends. The CDR3 length is 15 residues. DNA for the CDR3: TGTGCCAGCAGTTACGCGGGACCTCGGCAAGAGACCCAGTACTTC. Its protein is CASSYAGPRQETQYF.

This chain joins TRBV5-8 and TRBJ2-7; 7 nucleotides agree with TRBD2. V lost 4 bases to trimming and J lost 1 base; unmatched junction nucleotides: 8. The CDR3 runs to 15 residues. Germline CDR1 and CDR2: SGHTS and YDEGEE. The CDR3 nucleotides read TGTGCCAGCAGCCTTTCTAGCGGCATTTCCTACGAGCAGTACTTC. Amino acids: CASSLSSGISYEQYF. The whole variable domain, remainder taken from reference TRBV5-8 and TRBJ2-7, is EAGVTQSPTHLIKTRGQQATLRCSPISGHTSVYWYQQALGLGLQFLLWYDEGEERNRGNFPPRFSGRQFPNYSSELNVNALELEDSALYLCASSLSSGISYEQYFGPGTRLTVT.

The rearrangement joins TRBV5-1 to TRBJ2-2, with D maybe TRBD1 (6 bases). CDR1 SGHRS and CDR2 YFSETQ come from the germline V gene. The CDR3 length is 14 residues. The germline V and J ends were trimmed by 0 bases and 7 bases, with 10 bases remaining between them. Written as DNA, the CDR3 is TGCGCCAGCAGCTTGGCCGAAGGGGGCGGGGAGCTGTTTTTT. Residues: CASSLAEGGGELFF.

This clone was seen a handful of times. Other DNA sequences in this sample translate to the same CDR3. This chain uses TRBV19 with TRBJ1-1; TRBD1 agrees at 8 bases. Germline-derived CDR1 and CDR2 are LNHDA and SQIVND (reference sequence). Trimming removed 4 bases from V and 3 bases from J; junction bases left unmatched: 1. This CDR3 contains 13 residues. CDR3: CASSTTGDTEAFF. DNA for the CDR3: TGTGCCAGTAGTACGACAGGGGACACTGAAGCTTTCTTT.

V usage is TRBV5-1 and J usage is TRBJ1-1, with D hard to call. The CDR3 sequence is 14 residues long. V was trimmed by 4 bases and J by 1 base, leaving 11 bases between them. Germline V gene data show CDR1 as SGHRS and CDR2 as YFSETQ. The CDR3 is CASSPRTENTEAFF. DNA for the CDR3: TGCGCCAGCAGCCCCAGAACAGAGAACACTGAAGCTTTCTTT.

This rearrangement joins TRBV7-8 to TRBJ1-2; the D gene is possibly TRBD1 (6 bases). CDR1 and CDR2 from the germline V gene are SGHVS and FQNEAQ. The CDR3 length is 17 residues. The V end lost 3 bases, the J end lost 5 bases, and 22 bases lay between the germline ends. The CDR3: CASSLAGGRGAQYGYTF. CDR3 bases: TGTGCCAGCAGCTTGGCGGGGGGCCGGGGGGCGCAATATGGCTACACCTTC.

The chain recombines TRBV18 with TRBJ2-7; 7 positions match TRBD1. Germline loops: CDR1 KGHSH, CDR2 LQKENI. This CDR3 region has 14 residues. J gave up 0 bases and V 3 bases, and 2 bases lay outside the gene matches. For the CDR3, the DNA is TGTGCCAGCTCACCCCGGGACAGCTCCTACGAGCAGTACTTC. Translation: CASSPRDSSYEQYF.

The rearrangement uses TRBV20-1 and TRBJ1-5; D is uncertain. This CDR3 is 11 amino acids long. V lost 4 bases, J lost 7 bases, and 8 bases lay in between. The V gene's germline CDR1 is DFQATT and CDR2 SNEGSKA (reference sequence). The CDR3 spells CSAMTTQPQHF. CDR3 DNA sequence: TGCAGTGCTATGACAACCCAGCCCCAGCATTTT.